A single sample is the source of the 3 T cell receptor beta chains below, sequenced in a study of shared clonotypes between healthy human individuals. Produced via immunoSEQ multiplex PCR; TCRdb's table is partial and in-frame only. The sample includes 2 million to 2.5 million clones, about 92% of them seen just once. Specimen: naive CD4+ T cells from PBMCs. Documented subset: CD45RA+ positively selected. All receptors come from a man between 18 and 29 years old in good health. Some clones in this sample may be carry-over from other donors' samples.

This clone has only one observation. The genes are TRBV18 and TRBJ2-7; 7 positions agree with TRBD1. Germline V lookup: CDR1 KGHSH, CDR2 LQKENI. This CDR3 is 12 amino acids long. V was pared by 6 bases and J by 7 bases, with 6 bases of the junction left unmatched. The CDR3 bases are TGTGCCAGCTCCGATACAGGGGCAGAGCAGTACTTC. This translates into CASSDTGAEQYF. Looking up the rest from reference TRBV18 and TRBJ2-7 gives the full variable domain: NAGVMQNPRHLVRRRGQEARLRCSPMKGHSHVYWYRQLPEEGLKFMVYLQKENIIDESGMPKERFSAEFPKEGPSILRIQQVVRGDSAAYFCASSDTGAEQYFGPGTRLTVT.

This chain connects TRBV19 to TRBJ2-5; perhaps TRBD1 as D (5 bases). This CDR3 is built from 15 residues. V was cut by 1 base and J by 1 base, with 10 bases left in between. From germline, CDR1 is LNHDA and CDR2 SQIVND (reference sequence). The CDR3 DNA reads TGTGCCAGTAGTATAGGTCGACAGACCCAAGAGACCCAGTACTTC. Its protein product is CASSIGRQTQETQYF.

V and J are TRBV4-3 and TRBJ1-2; a weak D match, TRBD1 (6 bases). Germline V gives CDR1 LGHNA, CDR2 YSLEER. The CDR3 runs 16 residues. Deletions cut 0 bases from V and 4 bases from J, with 15 bases between. CDR3 region: CASSQEPTGGGYGYTF. The CDR3 nucleotides read TGCGCCAGCAGCCAAGAACCGACTGGGGGCGGCTATGGCTACACCTTC.